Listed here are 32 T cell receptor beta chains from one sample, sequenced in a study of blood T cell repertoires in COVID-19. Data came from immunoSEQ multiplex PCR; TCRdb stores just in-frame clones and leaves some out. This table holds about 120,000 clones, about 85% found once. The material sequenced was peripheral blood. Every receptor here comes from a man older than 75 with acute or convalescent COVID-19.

CDR3 coding DNA: TGTGCCATCAGTGAGAAAAATGGGCCCAGTGAAAAACTGTTTTTT. This gives the protein CAISEKNGPSEKLFF. This chain links TRBV10-3 with TRBJ1-4; D not certain. V was cut by 2 bases and J by 7 bases, with 14 bases left in between. CDR1 is ENHRY, CDR2 SYGVKD, per germline. This CDR3 comprises 15 residues.

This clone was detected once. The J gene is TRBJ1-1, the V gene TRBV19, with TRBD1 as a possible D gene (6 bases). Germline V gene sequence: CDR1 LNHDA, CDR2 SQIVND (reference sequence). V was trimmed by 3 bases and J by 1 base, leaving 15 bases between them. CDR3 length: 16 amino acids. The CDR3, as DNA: TGTGCCAGTAGTATTAATGTTGGACAGCCGAACACTGAAGCTTTCTTT. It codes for CASSINVGQPNTEAFF.

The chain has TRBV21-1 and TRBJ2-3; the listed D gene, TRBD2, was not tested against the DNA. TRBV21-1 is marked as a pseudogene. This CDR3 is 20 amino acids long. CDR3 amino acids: CAGSAQPGLATPNTLDTQYF. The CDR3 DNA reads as TGTGCCGGCAGCGCACAACCGGGACTAGCTACGCCCAACACATTAGATACGCAGTATTTT.

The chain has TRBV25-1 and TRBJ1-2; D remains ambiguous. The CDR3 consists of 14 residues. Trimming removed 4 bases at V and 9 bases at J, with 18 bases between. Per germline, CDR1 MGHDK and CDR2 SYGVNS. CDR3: CASSGWVDTDSYTF. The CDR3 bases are TGTGCCAGCAGTGGGTGGGTAGACACCGATAGCTACACCTTC.

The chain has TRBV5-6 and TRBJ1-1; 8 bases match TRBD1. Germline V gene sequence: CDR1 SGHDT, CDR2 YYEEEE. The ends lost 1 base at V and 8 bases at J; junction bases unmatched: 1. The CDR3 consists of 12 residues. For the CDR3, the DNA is TGTGCCAGCAGCTTGAGGACAGGGGAAGCTTTCTTT. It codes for CASSLRTGEAFF.

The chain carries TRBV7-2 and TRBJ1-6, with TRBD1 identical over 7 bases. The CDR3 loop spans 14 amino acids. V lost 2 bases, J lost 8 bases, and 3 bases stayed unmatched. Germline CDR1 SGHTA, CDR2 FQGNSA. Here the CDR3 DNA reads TGTGCCAGCAGCTTAAGACAGGGTGATTCACCCCTCCACTTT. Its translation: CASSLRQGDSPLHF.

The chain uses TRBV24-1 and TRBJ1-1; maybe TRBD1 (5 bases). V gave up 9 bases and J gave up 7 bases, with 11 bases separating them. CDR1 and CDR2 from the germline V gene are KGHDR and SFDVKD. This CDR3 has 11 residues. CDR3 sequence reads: CATDSLGEAFF. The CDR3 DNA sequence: TGTGCCACCGACAGCCTGGGTGAAGCTTTCTTT.

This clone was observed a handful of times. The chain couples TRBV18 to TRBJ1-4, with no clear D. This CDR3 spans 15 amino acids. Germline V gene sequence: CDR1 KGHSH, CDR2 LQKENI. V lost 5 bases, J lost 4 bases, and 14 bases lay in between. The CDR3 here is CASSSTRIINEKLFF. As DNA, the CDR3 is TGTGCCAGCTCATCAACGCGTATTATTAATGAAAAACTGTTTTTT.

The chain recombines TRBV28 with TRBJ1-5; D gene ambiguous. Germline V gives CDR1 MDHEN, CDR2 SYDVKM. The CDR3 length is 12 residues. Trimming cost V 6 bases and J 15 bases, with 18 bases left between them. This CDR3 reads CASSPVAERGHF. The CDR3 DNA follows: TGTGCCAGCAGCCCCGTAGCCGAGCGGGGGCATTTT.

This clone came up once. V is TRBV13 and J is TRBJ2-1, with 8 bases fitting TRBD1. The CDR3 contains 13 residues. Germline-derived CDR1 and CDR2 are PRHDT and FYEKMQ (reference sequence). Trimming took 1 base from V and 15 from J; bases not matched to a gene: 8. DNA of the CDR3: TGTGCCAGCAGCTTAGATCAGGGGGCCACTCGGTTCTTC. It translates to CASSLDQGATRFF.

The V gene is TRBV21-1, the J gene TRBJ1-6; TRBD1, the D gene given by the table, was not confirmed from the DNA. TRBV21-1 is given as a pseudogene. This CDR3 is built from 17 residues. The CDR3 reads CASSTPRTGPYNSPLHF. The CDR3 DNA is TGTGCCAGCAGCACTCCTCGGACAGGACCTTATAATTCACCCCTCCACTTT.

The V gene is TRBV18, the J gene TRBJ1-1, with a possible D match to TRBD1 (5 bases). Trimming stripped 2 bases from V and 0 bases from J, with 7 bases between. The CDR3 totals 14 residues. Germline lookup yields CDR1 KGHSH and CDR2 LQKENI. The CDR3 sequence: CASSPTGVNTEAFF. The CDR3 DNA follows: TGTGCCAGCTCACCAACGGGGGTGAACACTGAAGCTTTCTTT.

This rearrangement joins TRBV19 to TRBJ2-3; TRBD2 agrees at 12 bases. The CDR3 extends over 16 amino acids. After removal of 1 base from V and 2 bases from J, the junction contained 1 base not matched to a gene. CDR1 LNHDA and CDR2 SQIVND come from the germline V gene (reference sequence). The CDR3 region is CASSIGLAGVTDTQYF. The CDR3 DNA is TGTGCCAGTAGTATAGGACTAGCGGGGGTCACAGATACGCAGTATTTT.

The DNA for the CDR3 is TGTGCCAGCAGCCAGGGACTAGCGGGGGGGCCTCTGTATTTT. Amino acids: CASSQGLAGGPLYF. This sequence joins TRBV7-8 and TRBJ2-3; 16 nucleotides match TRBD2. Germline CDR1 reads SGHVS; CDR2 reads FQNEAQ. After removal of 5 bases from V and 14 bases from J, the junction contained 7 bases not matched to a gene. The CDR3 runs 14 residues.

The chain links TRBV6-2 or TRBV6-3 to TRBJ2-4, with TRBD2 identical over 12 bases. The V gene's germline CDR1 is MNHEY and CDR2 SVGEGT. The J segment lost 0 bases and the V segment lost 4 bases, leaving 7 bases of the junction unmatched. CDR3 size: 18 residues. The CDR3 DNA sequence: TGTGCCAGCAGTTCCCCTAGCGGGAGGGCCCTAGCCAAAAACATTCAGTACTTC. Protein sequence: CASSSPSGRALAKNIQYF.

CDR3 protein: CASSFGESYGYTF. The CDR3 nucleotides are TGTGCCAGCAGCTTCGGGGAGTCCTATGGCTACACCTTC. V usage is TRBV7-9 and J usage is TRBJ1-2; D is ambiguous. The CDR3 contains 13 residues. CDR1 is SEHNR and CDR2 is FQNEAQ in the germline V gene (reference sequence). V was trimmed by 3 bases and J by 4 bases, leaving 9 bases between them.

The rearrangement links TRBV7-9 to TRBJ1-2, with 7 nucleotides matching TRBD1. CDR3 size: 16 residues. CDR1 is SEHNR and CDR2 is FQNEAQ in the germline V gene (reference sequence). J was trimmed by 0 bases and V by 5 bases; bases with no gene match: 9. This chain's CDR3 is CASSPRTGRANYGYTF. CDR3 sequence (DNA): TGTGCCAGCAGCCCGAGGACAGGAAGAGCTAACTATGGCTACACCTTC.

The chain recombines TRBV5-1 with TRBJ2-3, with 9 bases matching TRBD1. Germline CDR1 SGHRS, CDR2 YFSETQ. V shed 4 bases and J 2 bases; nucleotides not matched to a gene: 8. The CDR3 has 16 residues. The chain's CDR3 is CASSIAGTGITDTQYF. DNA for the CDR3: TGCGCCAGCAGCATTGCCGGGACAGGGATCACAGATACGCAGTATTTT.

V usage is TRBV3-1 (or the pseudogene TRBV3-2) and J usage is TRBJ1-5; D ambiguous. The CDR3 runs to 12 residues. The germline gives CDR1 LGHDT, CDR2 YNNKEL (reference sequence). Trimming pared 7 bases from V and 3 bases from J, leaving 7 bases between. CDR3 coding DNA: TGTGCCAGCACTACAGCCAATCAGCCCCAGCATTTT. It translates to CASTTANQPQHF.

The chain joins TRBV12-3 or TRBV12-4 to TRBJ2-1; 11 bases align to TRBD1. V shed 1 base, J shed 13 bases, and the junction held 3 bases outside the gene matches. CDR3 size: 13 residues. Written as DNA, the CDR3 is TGTGCCAGCAGTTTAGGGGACAGGGGGATTCAGTTCTTC. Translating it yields CASSLGDRGIQFF.

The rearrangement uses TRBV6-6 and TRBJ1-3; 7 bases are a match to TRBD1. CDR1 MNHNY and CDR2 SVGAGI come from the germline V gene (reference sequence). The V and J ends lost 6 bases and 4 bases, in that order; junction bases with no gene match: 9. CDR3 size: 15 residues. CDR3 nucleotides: TGTGCCAGCAGCCCGGAGGGGGCGCGCGGAAACACCATATATTTT. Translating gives CASSPEGARGNTIYF.

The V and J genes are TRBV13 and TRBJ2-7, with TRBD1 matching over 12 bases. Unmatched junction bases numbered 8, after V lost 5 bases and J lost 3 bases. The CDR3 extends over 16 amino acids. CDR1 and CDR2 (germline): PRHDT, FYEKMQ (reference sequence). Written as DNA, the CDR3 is TGTGCCAGCAGCCCCCCGGGACAGGGGGCCCACTACGAGCAGTACTTC. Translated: CASSPPGQGAHYEQYF.

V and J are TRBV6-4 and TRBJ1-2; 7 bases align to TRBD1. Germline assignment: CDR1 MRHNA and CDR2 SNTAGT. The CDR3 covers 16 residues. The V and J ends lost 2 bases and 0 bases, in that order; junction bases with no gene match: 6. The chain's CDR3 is CASSDPGQEANYGYTF. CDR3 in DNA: TGTGCCAGCAGTGACCCAGGACAGGAGGCTAACTATGGCTACACCTTC.

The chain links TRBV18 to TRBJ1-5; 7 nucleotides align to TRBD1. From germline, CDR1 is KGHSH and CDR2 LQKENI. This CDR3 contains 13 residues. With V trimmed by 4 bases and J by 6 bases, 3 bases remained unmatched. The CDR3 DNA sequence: TGTGCCAGCTCACAGGGACAGAGTCAGCCCCAGCATTTT. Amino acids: CASSQGQSQPQHF.

The CDR3 DNA follows: TGTGCCAGCAGCATAACTAGCGGGTTGGCTGAGCAGTTCTTC. This codes for CASSITSGLAEQFF. The chain links TRBV9 to TRBJ2-1; TRBD2 agrees at 9 bases. CDR3 size: 14 residues. Germline V lookup: CDR1 SGDLS, CDR2 YYNGEE. The ends lost 4 bases at V and 9 bases at J; junction bases unmatched: 8.

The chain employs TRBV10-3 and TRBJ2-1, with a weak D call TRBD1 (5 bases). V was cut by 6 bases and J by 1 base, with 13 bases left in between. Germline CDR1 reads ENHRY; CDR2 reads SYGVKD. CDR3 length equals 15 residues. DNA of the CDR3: TGTGCCATCAGCCCCCGGGCAGGGTCCTACAATGAGCAGTTCTTC. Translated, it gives CAISPRAGSYNEQFF.

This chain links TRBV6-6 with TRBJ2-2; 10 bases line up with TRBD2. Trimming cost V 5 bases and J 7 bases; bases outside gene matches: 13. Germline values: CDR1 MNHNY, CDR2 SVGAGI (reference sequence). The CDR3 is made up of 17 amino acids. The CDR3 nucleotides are TGTGCCAGCAGTCGCCTCCCGGGACTAGCGTTACACGGGGAGCTGTTTTTT. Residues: CASSRLPGLALHGELFF.

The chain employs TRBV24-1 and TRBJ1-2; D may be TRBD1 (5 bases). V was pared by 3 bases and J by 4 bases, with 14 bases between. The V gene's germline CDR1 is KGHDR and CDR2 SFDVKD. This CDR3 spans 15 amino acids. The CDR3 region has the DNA TGTGCCACCAGTGATGGCACAGGCGGGGGCTATGGCTACACCTTC. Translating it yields CATSDGTGGGYGYTF.

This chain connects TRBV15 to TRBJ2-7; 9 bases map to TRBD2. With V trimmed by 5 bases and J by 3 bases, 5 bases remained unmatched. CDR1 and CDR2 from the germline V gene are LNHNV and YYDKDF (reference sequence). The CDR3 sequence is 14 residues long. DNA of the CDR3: TGTGCCACCAGCCTGAGACTAGCGGACTACGAGCAGTACTTC. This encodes CATSLRLADYEQYF.

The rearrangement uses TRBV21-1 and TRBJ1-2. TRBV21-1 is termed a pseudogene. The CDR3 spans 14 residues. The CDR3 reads CASSKGGGPRGYTF. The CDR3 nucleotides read TGTGCCAGCAGCAAAGGCGGGGGTCCTCGTGGCTACACCTTC.

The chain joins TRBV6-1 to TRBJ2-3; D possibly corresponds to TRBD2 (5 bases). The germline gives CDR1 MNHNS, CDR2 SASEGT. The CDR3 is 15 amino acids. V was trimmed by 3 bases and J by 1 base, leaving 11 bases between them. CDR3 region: CASSEGSGRTDTQYF. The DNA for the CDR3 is TGTGCCAGCAGTGAGGGGAGCGGTCGCACAGATACGCAGTATTTT.

CDR3 sequence (DNA): TGTGCCGCGGGGAGGGAAGCGGGGAGCTCCTACGAGCAGTACTTC. It translates to CAAGREAGSSYEQYF. The V gene is TRBV7-8, the J gene TRBJ2-7; 7 bases match TRBD2. This CDR3 comprises 15 residues. The ends lost 11 bases at V and 0 bases at J; junction bases unmatched: 13. Per germline, CDR1 SGHVS and CDR2 FQNEAQ.